Presented here are 24 T cell receptor beta chains from one specimen sequenced in a study of identical twins. TCRdb fed the 5' RACE reads into MiXCR, producing one record per CDR3 protein. The sample lists some 500,000 distinct CDR3 sequences; roughly 13% were seen once. These data also formed part of another study, on yellow fever vaccine responses in identical twins.

Sequenced input: CD4+ T cells sorted from blood. Every receptor here comes from a woman aged 18-29 years in good health.

The sample holds many counts of this clonotype. V usage is TRBV5-1 and J usage is TRBJ2-3; 7 bases agree with TRBD2. The V and J ends lost 6 bases and 2 bases, in that order; junction bases with no gene match: 12. This CDR3 is 16 amino acids long. Germline V CDR1 and CDR2: SGHRS, YFSETQ. The CDR3 DNA reads TGCGCCAGCACCCTCGCCCGCGGGAGTCACACAGATACGCAGTATTTT. As protein: CASTLARGSHTDTQYF.

This clonotype has ten or more counts. The chain has TRBV24-1 and TRBJ2-1, with TRBD2 identical over 7 bases. Germline CDR1 reads KGHDR; CDR2 reads SFDVKD. The CDR3 runs to 16 residues. J was trimmed by 0 bases and V by 5 bases; bases with no gene match: 6. The CDR3: CATSASAGDSYNEQFF. As DNA, the CDR3 is TGTGCCACCAGTGCTTCCGCGGGGGACTCCTACAATGAGCAGTTCTTC.

This clonotype was counted between two and nine times. The chain couples TRBV24-1 to TRBJ2-1; 9 bases are a match to TRBD1. With V trimmed by 5 bases and J by 8 bases, 6 bases remained unmatched. In germline, CDR1 is KGHDR, CDR2 SFDVKD. The CDR3 has 14 residues. CDR3 nucleotide sequence: TGTGCCACCAGTGTGACAGGGGGTAGGGATGAGCAGTTCTTC. It codes for CATSVTGGRDEQFF.

This clonotype has a handful of counts. One end of the junction does not line up with germline, which may come from a read error. This CDR3 reads CASSQPSGLAKVF. For the CDR3, the DNA is TGTGCCAGCAGCCAACCGTCGGGACTAGCCAAGGTCTTC. V gene TRBV3-1 combines with J gene TRBJ2-1; 9 positions agree with TRBD2. CDR3 length equals 13 residues. Per the germline V gene, CDR1 is LGHDT and CDR2 is YNNKEL (reference sequence).

The chain is built from TRBV20-1 and TRBJ2-4; 12 bases map to TRBD2. Germline V CDR1 and CDR2: DFQATT, SNEGSKA (reference sequence). J was trimmed by 3 bases and V by 3 bases; bases with no gene match: 9. The CDR3 is 17 residues long. The CDR3 sequence: CSASGGLAGSGKNIQYF. The CDR3 DNA is TGCAGTGCTAGTGGTGGACTAGCGGGATCTGGCAAAAACATTCAGTACTTC.

This clonotype was recorded a few times. This chain uses TRBV15 with TRBJ2-3; 11 bases are a match to TRBD2. This CDR3 region has 18 residues. Germline V gene data show CDR1 as LNHNV and CDR2 as YYDKDF (reference sequence). Trimming removed 4 bases from V and 0 bases from J; junction bases left unmatched: 9. The CDR3 nucleotides read TGTGCCACCAGCATCGGTCTAGCGGGGGGCCCTAGCACAGATACGCAGTATTTT. Encoded protein: CATSIGLAGGPSTDTQYF.

This clonotype was seen only a few times. The chain employs TRBV7-2 and TRBJ2-7, with D possibly being TRBD2 (6 bases). Trimming pared 4 bases from V and 4 bases from J, leaving 11 bases between. Germline CDR1 and CDR2: SGHTA and FQGNSA. This CDR3 contains 13 residues. CDR3 sequence: CASSSEGRYEQYF. The CDR3 DNA follows: TGTGCCAGCAGCTCGGAGGGCCGGTACGAGCAGTACTTC. The full variable domain, its missing parts supplied by reference TRBV7-2 and TRBJ2-7, is GAGVSQSPSNKVTEKGKDVELRCDPISGHTALYWYRQSLGQGLEFLIYFQGNSAPDKSGLPSDRFSAERTGGSVSTLTIQRTQQEDSAVYLCASSSEGRYEQYFGPGTRLTVT.

The chain recombines TRBV29-1 with TRBJ2-2; 9 bases line up with TRBD2. The CDR3 has 14 amino acids. Germline-derived CDR1 and CDR2 are SQVTM and ANQGSEA. The ends lost 4 bases at V and 6 bases at J; junction bases unmatched: 6. CDR3 loop: CSVAREGRAGELFF. CDR3 sequence (DNA): TGCAGCGTTGCGCGGGAGGGCCGGGCCGGGGAGCTGTTTTTT.

In this sample, this clonotype turned up a few times. The chain couples TRBV28 to TRBJ2-7; no clear D. Germline V CDR1 and CDR2: MDHEN, SYDVKM. The CDR3 contains 13 residues. The germline V and J ends were trimmed by 2 bases and 0 bases, with 5 bases remaining between them. CDR3 amino acids: CASSLVDSYEQYF. DNA for the CDR3: TGTGCCAGCAGTTTAGTGGACTCCTACGAGCAGTACTTC.

The chain couples TRBV19 to TRBJ2-1; 13 positions match TRBD2. V shed 3 bases and J 9 bases; nucleotides not matched to a gene: 8. The CDR3 loop spans 16 amino acids. From germline, CDR1 is LNHDA and CDR2 SQIVND (reference sequence). The CDR3 spells CASSIQRTSGRSEQFF. CDR3 coding DNA: TGTGCCAGTAGTATTCAGCGGACTAGCGGGAGATCTGAGCAGTTCTTC.

This clonotype was seen only a few times. The rearrangement joins TRBV7-9 to TRBJ2-3, with 7 bases that match TRBD1. Losses at the gene ends were 1 base for V and 2 bases for J; bases not matched to a gene: 6. CDR3 length: 16 residues. CDR1 is SEHNR, CDR2 FQNEAQ, per germline (reference sequence). As DNA, the CDR3 is TGTGCCAGCAGCTTAGGCCTCAGGGGGAACACAGATACGCAGTATTTT. Protein product: CASSLGLRGNTDTQYF.

V usage is TRBV5-1 and J usage is TRBJ2-6; TRBD1 matches at 8 bases. The CDR3 has 15 residues. V lost 3 bases, J lost 2 bases, and 1 base stayed unmatched. CDR1 is SGHRS and CDR2 is YFSETQ in the germline V gene. The CDR3 DNA sequence: TGCGCCAGCAGCTGGGACAGGACTGGGGCCAACGTCCTGACTTTC. Residues: CASSWDRTGANVLTF.

This rearrangement joins TRBV6-2 or TRBV6-3 to TRBJ2-7, with D hard to call. The V end lost 0 bases, the J end lost 7 bases, and 13 bases lay between the germline ends. Per the germline V gene, CDR1 is MNHEY and CDR2 is SVGEGT. The CDR3 length is 14 residues. CDR3 nucleotide sequence: TGTGCCAGCAGTTACTCGATAAGGAATAGTGAGCAGTACTTC. Translated: CASSYSIRNSEQYF.

The genes are TRBV28 and TRBJ2-4; TRBD1 matches 7 bases. This CDR3 spans 16 amino acids. Germline V lookup: CDR1 MDHEN, CDR2 SYDVKM. The trim removed 3 bases at V and 0 bases at J, leaving 5 bases unmatched. DNA of the CDR3: TGTGCCAGCAGTTTGACAGGGAACCTAGCCAAAAACATTCAGTACTTC. This sequence encodes CASSLTGNLAKNIQYF.

This clonotype came up a few times. The chain is built from TRBV6-6 and TRBJ2-1; TRBD1 agrees at 9 bases. Germline CDR1 and CDR2: MNHNY and SVGAGI (reference sequence). V shed 5 bases and J 16 bases; nucleotides not matched to a gene: 12. The CDR3 is 13 residues long. This CDR3 reads CASSAPGQGKLFF. For the CDR3, the DNA is TGTGCCAGCAGTGCTCCGGGACAGGGAAAGCTTTTCTTC.

V and J are TRBV5-1 and TRBJ2-5, with D unclear. The CDR3 has 15 amino acids. From germline, CDR1 is SGHRS and CDR2 YFSETQ. V lost 4 bases to trimming and J lost 4 bases, with 17 bases between them. In DNA, the CDR3 is TGCGCCAGCAGCGAGCTGGACCCCGTCGGAGAGACCCAGTACTTC. It codes for CASSELDPVGETQYF.

Ten or more counts support this clonotype. This chain joins TRBV10-3 and TRBJ2-3; D is unresolved. The CDR3 loop spans 14 amino acids. Germline lookup yields CDR1 ENHRY and CDR2 SYGVKD. Trimming took 3 bases from V and 2 from J, leaving 9 bases between them. The CDR3 here is CAISDRKPTDTQYF. The CDR3 DNA is TGTGCCATCAGTGACAGGAAGCCCACAGATACGCAGTATTTT.

This clonotype was recorded a few times. This rearrangement joins TRBV12-3 or TRBV12-4 to TRBJ2-2, with 9 positions matching TRBD1. This CDR3 comprises 14 residues. V was clipped by 5 bases and J by 5 bases; unmatched bases: 3. The CDR3 loop reads CASSGTGSTGELFF. DNA for the CDR3: TGTGCCAGCAGTGGGACAGGGTCGACCGGGGAGCTGTTTTTT.

This clonotype was seen at least ten times. The V call is TRBV7-9, the J call TRBJ1-1; perhaps TRBD1 as D (6 bases). Germline CDR1 is SEHNR and CDR2 is FQNEAQ (reference sequence). The CDR3 sequence is 14 residues long. V was pared by 3 bases and J by 6 bases, with 14 bases between. CDR3 protein: CASSFRGQPAEAFF. CDR3 coding DNA: TGTGCCAGCAGCTTCCGCGGACAGCCTGCTGAAGCTTTCTTT.

This clonotype was counted only a few times. The V call is TRBV18, the J call TRBJ1-4, with D unclear. V lost 4 bases and J lost 8, with 11 bases in between. This CDR3 spans 13 amino acids. CDR1 and CDR2 (germline): KGHSH, LQKENI. The CDR3: CASSRKQGEKLFF. The CDR3 bases are TGTGCCAGCTCACGGAAACAAGGGGAAAAACTGTTTTTT.

The sample holds a few counts of this clonotype. CDR3 amino acids: CASSVGQGAYEQYF. The CDR3 DNA sequence: TGTGCCAGCAGTGTAGGACAGGGGGCCTACGAGCAGTACTTC. The chain employs TRBV12-3 or TRBV12-4 and TRBJ2-7; 10 bases are shared with TRBD1. The V segment lost 5 bases and the J segment 2 bases; nucleotides outside the gene matches: 3. The CDR3 covers 14 residues.

The chain links TRBV18 to TRBJ2-1; possibly TRBD1 or TRBD2 for D (5 bases each). The CDR3 spans 15 residues. Looked up from germline, CDR1 is KGHSH and CDR2 is LQKENI. V was cut by 0 bases and J by 7 bases, with 13 bases left in between. DNA for the CDR3: TGTGCCAGCTCACCACCCGGGGCCGGGGCGAATGAGCAGTTCTTC. It specifies CASSPPGAGANEQFF.

This clonotype was picked up a small number of times. The J gene is TRBJ2-1, the V gene TRBV20-1; 14 nucleotides align to TRBD2. J was trimmed by 15 bases and V by 4 bases; bases with no gene match: 11. The CDR3 contains 14 residues. The germline CDR1 and CDR2 sequences are DFQATT and SNEGSKA (reference sequence). The CDR3 here is CSATGGTSGSNPFF. The CDR3 DNA follows: TGCAGTGCTACAGGCGGGACTAGCGGGAGTAACCCGTTCTTC.

The chain links TRBV5-1 to TRBJ2-7; D remains unclear. Germline loops: CDR1 SGHRS, CDR2 YFSETQ. Trimming removed 0 bases at V and 4 bases at J, with 11 bases between. This CDR3 has 14 amino acids. Written as DNA, the CDR3 is TGCGCCAGCAGCTTGGACAGCACGCCTTACGAGCAGTACTTC. Translation: CASSLDSTPYEQYF.